This is a list of T cell receptor beta chains from one sample in a study of response to subunit inactivated influenza vaccine. TCRdb re-called the RT-PCR reads through MiXCR, storing one row per CDR3 protein. The sample has 500,000 to 750,000 distinct CDR3 sequences, about 14% seen once. The sample was PBMCs from blood, taken roughly 13 days after vaccination. Receptor source: a man in his forties or fifties who received an inactivated influenza vaccine. The CDR3 runs from the conserved cysteine through the conserved F or W. A D gene is named only where the DNA matches it firmly. The size entry is marked missing in some rows and otherwise reads once, few, many or a size class.

v_call,j_call,clone_size,d_call,cdr3_nt,cdr3_aa
TRBV20-1,TRBJ2-7,few,TRBD2,TGCAGTGCTAGAGTCCCTAGCGGGAGGGCCGGGGAGCAGTACTTC,CSARVPSGRAGEQYF
TRBV12-3/TRBV12-4,TRBJ1-5,few,.,TGTGCCAGCAGTTTGAACAGCTATAGCAATCAGCCCCAGCATTTT,CASSLNSYSNQPQHF
TRBV28,TRBJ1-1,.,TRBD1,TGTGCCAGCAGCTCCCCTCCTCGGGGACAGGTGAACACTGAAGCTTTCTTT,CASSSPPRGQVNTEAFF
TRBV4-2,TRBJ2-5,many,.,TGTGCCAGCAGCCAAGAGGGGGGAGAGACCCAGTACTTC,CASSQEGGETQYF
TRBV4-1,TRBJ2-7,few,.,TGCGCCAGCAGCCAGCCTCGACAGGCCTACGAGCAGTACTTC,CASSQPRQAYEQYF
TRBV6-5,TRBJ1-4,.,.,TGTGCCAGCAGTTACTCGATACTGCGCAATGAAAAACTGTTTTTT,CASSYSILRNEKLFF
TRBV5-1,TRBJ2-7,.,.,TGCGCCAGCAGCCTTCCCACAGGGACCGACGAGCAGTACTTC,CASSLPTGTDEQYF
TRBV28,TRBJ2-1,.,TRBD2,TGTGCCAGCAGTTTGGTGGAACGGGAGGGCCTGAATGAGCAGTTCTTC,CASSLVEREGLNEQFF
TRBV7-2,TRBJ2-4,.,TRBD2,TGTGCCAGCAGCCCGCTTGGGGGGGTGAACATTCAGTACTTC,CASSPLGGVNIQYF
TRBV4-3,TRBJ2-2,.,TRBD1,TGCGCCAGCAGACAGGGGGCCGACACCGGGGAGCTGTTTTTT,CASRQGADTGELFF
TRBV20-1,TRBJ2-7,few,TRBD2,TGCAGTGCTAGCGGTTTGCATGCCGGGACTACCTATCCCTGGGCTCTACACGAGCAGTACTTC,CSASGLHAGTTYPWALHEQYF
TRBV6-5,TRBJ1-5,.,.,TGTGCCAGCAGTTCACAGGGTTTTGGCAATCAGCCCCAGCATTTT,CASSSQGFGNQPQHF
TRBV9,TRBJ2-1,many,TRBD2,TGTGCCAGCAGCCCGACTAGCGGGTGGTTCAATGAGCAGTTCTTC,CASSPTSGWFNEQFF
TRBV27,TRBJ1-4,.,TRBD1,TGTGCCAGCAGTTTCCTTGGGACAGATCCTAATGAAAAACTGTTTTTT,CASSFLGTDPNEKLFF
TRBV12-3/TRBV12-4,TRBJ2-1,many,.,TGTGCCAGCAGTCCATCTAGCTCCTACAATGAGCAGTTCTTC,CASSPSSSYNEQFF
TRBV10-3,TRBJ2-3,.,TRBD1,TGTGCCATCACCCGGACAGGGATCTCAGATACGCAGTATTTT,CAITRTGISDTQYF
TRBV5-4,TRBJ2-2,.,TRBD2,TGTGCCAGCAGCTTGGACGGGACTAGTGGTCCCGGGGAGCTGTTTTTT,CASSLDGTSGPGELFF
TRBV20-1,TRBJ2-7,few,TRBD1,TGCAGTGCTCCGCGGGGAGGGACAGGGGTCTACGAGCAGTACTTC,CSAPRGGTGVYEQYF
TRBV20-1,TRBJ1-5,few,TRBD1,TGCAGTGCCTGGTACAGGGGGCTGGGCAATCAGCCCCAGCATTTT,CSAWYRGLGNQPQHF
TRBV5-1,TRBJ2-2,few,.,TGCGCCAGCAGGAAACAGGGTGGCACCGGGGAGCTGTTTTTT,CASRKQGGTGELFF
TRBV20-1,TRBJ1-4,.,.,TGCAGTGCTAGATTAACACACGCAACTAATGAAAAACTGTTTTTT,CSARLTHATNEKLFF
TRBV5-1,TRBJ1-6,.,.,TGCGCCAGCAGCTTGGATCCGGGCATTAATTCACCCCTCCACTTT,CASSLDPGINSPLHF
TRBV7-2,TRBJ2-2,few,.,TGTGCCAGCAGCCTTCCTGGGCCCGGGGAGCTGTTTTTT,CASSLPGPGELFF
TRBV12-3/TRBV12-4,TRBJ1-6,.,.,TGTGCCAGCAGCTTTCCGTTGGGTTCGGGGGGTAATTCACCCCTCCACTTT,CASSFPLGSGGNSPLHF
TRBV5-1,TRBJ1-2,.,TRBD1,TGCGCCAGCGGACCGGGACAGGGGAACGATGGCTACACCTTC,CASGPGQGNDGYTF
TRBV12-3/TRBV12-4,TRBJ2-7,few,TRBD1,TGTGCCAGCATCCCGGGACAGCTGTCTTCGTACTTC,CASIPGQLSSYF
TRBV10-3,TRBJ2-7,many,TRBD1,TGTGCCACCCGGACAGGAGAACCATACGAGCAGTACTTC,CATRTGEPYEQYF
TRBV12-3/TRBV12-4,TRBJ2-7,few,.,TGTGCCAGCACCATCGACAGATCCTACGAGCAGTACTTC,CASTIDRSYEQYF
TRBV3-1,TRBJ2-1,once,TRBD1,TGTGCCAGCAGCTCACGGCCGGGACAGGGGTTGAATGAGCAGTTCTTC,CASSSRPGQGLNEQFF
TRBV5-1,TRBJ2-7,many,.,TGCGCCAGCAGCTACGGGGACTCCTACGAGCAGTACTTC,CASSYGDSYEQYF
TRBV12-3/TRBV12-4,TRBJ2-3,.,TRBD1,TGTGCCAGCGCCTCATTGTCCCACAGGGGTCTTACGCAGTATTTT,CASASLSHRGLTQYF
TRBV6-2/TRBV6-3,TRBJ2-4,few,.,TGTGCCAGCAGCCAGGGGAGGAACATTCAGTACTTC,CASSQGRNIQYF
TRBV15,TRBJ2-3,few,TRBD2,TGTGCCACCAAAGATAGCGGGAGGGTTCTGGGAGATACGCAGTATTTT,CATKDSGRVLGDTQYF
TRBV29-1,TRBJ2-7,.,TRBD2,TGCAGCGTTGAATGGAGCGGACTAGCGGGATTGGGCGAGCAGTACTTC,CSVEWSGLAGLGEQYF
TRBV4-2,TRBJ2-2,few,TRBD2,TGTGCCAGCAGGCCCCTACTAGCGGGGGGGTCTAACACCGGGGAGCTGTTTTTT,CASRPLLAGGSNTGELFF
TRBV5-6,TRBJ2-5,.,TRBD1,TGTGCCAGCAGCCGCGATTGGACAGGGAGAGAGACCCAGTACTTC,CASSRDWTGRETQYF
TRBV14,TRBJ2-3,few,.,TGTGCCAGCAGCCAAAGCTTAGTGGATACGCAGTATTTT,CASSQSLVDTQYF
TRBV6-2/TRBV6-3,TRBJ1-1,few,TRBD1,TGTGCCAGCAGCCAGACAGGGTACCGGGCTTTCTTT,CASSQTGYRAFF
TRBV3-1,TRBJ2-1,.,TRBD2,TGTGCCAGCAGCCTGGGACTACTCTACAATGAGCAGTTCTTC,CASSLGLLYNEQFF